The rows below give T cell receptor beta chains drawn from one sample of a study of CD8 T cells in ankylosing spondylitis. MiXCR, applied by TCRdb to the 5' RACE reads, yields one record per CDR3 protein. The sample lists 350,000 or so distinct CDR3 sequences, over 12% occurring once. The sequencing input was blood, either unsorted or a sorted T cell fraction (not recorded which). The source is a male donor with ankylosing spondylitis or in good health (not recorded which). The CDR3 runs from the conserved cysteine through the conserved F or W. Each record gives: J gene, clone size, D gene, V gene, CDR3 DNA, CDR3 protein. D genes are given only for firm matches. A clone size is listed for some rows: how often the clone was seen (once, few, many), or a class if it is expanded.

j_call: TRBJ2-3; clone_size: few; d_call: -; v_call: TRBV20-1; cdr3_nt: TGCAGTGCTACCCGGGGTTTTAGCACAGATACGCAGTATTTT; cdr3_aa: CSATRGFSTDTQYF
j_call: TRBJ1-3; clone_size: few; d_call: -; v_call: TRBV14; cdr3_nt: TGTGCCAGCAGCCAAGGTTGGGAACGGAACACCATATATTTT; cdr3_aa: CASSQGWERNTIYF
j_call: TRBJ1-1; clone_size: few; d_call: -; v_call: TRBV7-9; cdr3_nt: TGTGCCAGCAGCTTAGAATCGGGGCCAGATATGAACACTGAAGCTTTCTTT; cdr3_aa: CASSLESGPDMNTEAFF
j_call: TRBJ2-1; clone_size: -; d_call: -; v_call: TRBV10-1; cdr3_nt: TGCGCCAGCAGCGTCCCTAGCTTGGAAAATGAGCAGTTCTTC; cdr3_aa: CASSVPSLENEQFF
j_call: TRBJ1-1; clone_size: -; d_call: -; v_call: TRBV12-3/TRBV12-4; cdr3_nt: TGTGCCAGCAGTGTACCGACAGGTGCGAGAGGAACTGAAGCTTTCTTT; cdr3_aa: CASSVPTGARGTEAFF
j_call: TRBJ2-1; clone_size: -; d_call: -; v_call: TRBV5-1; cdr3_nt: TGCGCCAGCAGCTTAGGGGGGGACCTCTCCTACAATGAGCAGTTCTTC; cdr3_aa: CASSLGGDLSYNEQFF
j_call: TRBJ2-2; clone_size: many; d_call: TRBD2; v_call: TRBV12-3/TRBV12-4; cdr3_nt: TGTGCCAGCAGTCCCCGGACTAGCTCCACCGGGGAGCTGTTTTTT; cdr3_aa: CASSPRTSSTGELFF
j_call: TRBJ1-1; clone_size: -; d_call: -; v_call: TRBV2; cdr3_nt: TGTGCCAGCAGCGTTTCCACCGGGTCCGTCTTT; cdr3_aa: CASSVSTGSVF
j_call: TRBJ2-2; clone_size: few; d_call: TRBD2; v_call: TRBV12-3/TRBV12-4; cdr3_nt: TGTGCCAGCAGTCTCCGGACTAGCGGGACCGGCGGGGAGCTGTTTTTT; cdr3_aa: CASSLRTSGTGGELFF
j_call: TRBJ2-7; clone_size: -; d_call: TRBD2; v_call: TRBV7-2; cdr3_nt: TGTGCCAGCAGCGGCCGGGGGGGAGCCTCCTACGAGCAGTACTTC; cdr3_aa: CASSGRGGASYEQYF
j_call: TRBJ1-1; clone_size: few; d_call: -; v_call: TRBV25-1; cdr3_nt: TGTGCCAGCAGTGCTGGGGGTTCTTATGCTTTCTTT; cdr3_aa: CASSAGGSYAFF
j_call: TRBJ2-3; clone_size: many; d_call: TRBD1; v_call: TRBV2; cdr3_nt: TGTGCCAGTGCCGTGGACAGGGGAAGCACAGATACGCAGTATTTT; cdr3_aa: CASAVDRGSTDTQYF
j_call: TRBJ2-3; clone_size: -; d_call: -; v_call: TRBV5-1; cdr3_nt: TGCGCCAGCAGCTTGGACCCCGGGACCCAAGCAGCCGATACGCAGTATTTT; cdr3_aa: CASSLDPGTQAADTQYF
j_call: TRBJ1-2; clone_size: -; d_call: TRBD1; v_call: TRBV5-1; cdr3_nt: TGCGCCAGCAGCCCAGGACAGGGGCGGCTCTATGGCTACACCTTC; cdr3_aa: CASSPGQGRLYGYTF
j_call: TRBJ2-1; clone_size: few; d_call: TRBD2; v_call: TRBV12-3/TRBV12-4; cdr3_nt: TGTGCCAGCAGTTTATTTTCGGGGAGGGCGGGTGAGCAGTTCTTC; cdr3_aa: CASSLFSGRAGEQFF
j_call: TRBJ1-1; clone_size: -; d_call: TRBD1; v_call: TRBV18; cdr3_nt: TGTGCCAGCTCACCGGGACAGGGATCTAGAGGGAACACTGAAGCTTTCTTT; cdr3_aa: CASSPGQGSRGNTEAFF
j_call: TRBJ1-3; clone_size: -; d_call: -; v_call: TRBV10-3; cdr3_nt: TGTGCCATTGCCCCACCGGGAGACTCTGGAAACACCATATATTTT; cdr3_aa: CAIAPPGDSGNTIYF
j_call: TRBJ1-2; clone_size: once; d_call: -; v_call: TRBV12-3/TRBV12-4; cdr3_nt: TGTGCCAGCAGTTATTCGACTAACTATGGCTACACCTTC; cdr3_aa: CASSYSTNYGYTF
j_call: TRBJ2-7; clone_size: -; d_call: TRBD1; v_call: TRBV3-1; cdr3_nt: TGTGCCAGCAGCCAAGCCCGAGGGACAGGGGGCCACGAGCAGTACTTC; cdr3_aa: CASSQARGTGGHEQYF
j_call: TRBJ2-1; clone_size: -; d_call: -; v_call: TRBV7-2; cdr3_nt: TGTGCCAGCAGTTTTACGTGGGGGAGAACCTTCAATGAGCAGTTCTTC; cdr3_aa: CASSFTWGRTFNEQFF
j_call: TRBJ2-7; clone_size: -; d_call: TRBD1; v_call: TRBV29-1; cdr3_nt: TGCAGCGTGTACAGGGGAACCTACGAGCAGTACTTC; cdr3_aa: CSVYRGTYEQYF
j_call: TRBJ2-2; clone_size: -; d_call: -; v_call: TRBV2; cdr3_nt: TGTGCCAGCAGTCAAGGAGAGGGGGCCGGGGAGCTGTTTTTT; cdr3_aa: CASSQGEGAGELFF
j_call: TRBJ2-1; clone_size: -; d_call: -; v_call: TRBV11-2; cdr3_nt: TGTGCCAGCAGTAATTTACAGGGCCAGAATGAGCAGTTCTTC; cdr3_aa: CASSNLQGQNEQFF
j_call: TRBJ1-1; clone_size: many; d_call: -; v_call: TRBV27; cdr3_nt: TGTGCCAGCACCTCCCCGGGGCAGAACACTGAAGCTTTCTTT; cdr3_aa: CASTSPGQNTEAFF
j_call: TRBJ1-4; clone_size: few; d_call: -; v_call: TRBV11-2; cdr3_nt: TGTGCCAGCAGCTCTCAGGGTCCCTCTGAAAAACTGTTTTTT; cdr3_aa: CASSSQGPSEKLFF
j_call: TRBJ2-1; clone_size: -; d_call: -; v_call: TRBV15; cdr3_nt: TGTGCCACCGGGGGCCCCTACAATGAGCAGTTCTTC; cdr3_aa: CATGGPYNEQFF
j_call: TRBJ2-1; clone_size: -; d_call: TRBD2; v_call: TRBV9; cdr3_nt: TGTGCCAGCAGCGTAGTACCAGCGGGAGGGAGGGGTGAGCAGTTCTTC; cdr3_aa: CASSVVPAGGRGEQFF
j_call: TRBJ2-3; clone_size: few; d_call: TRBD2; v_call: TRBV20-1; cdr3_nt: TGCAGTGCTAGACCCGCCGGGAGGGCAGATACGCAGTATTTT; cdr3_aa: CSARPAGRADTQYF
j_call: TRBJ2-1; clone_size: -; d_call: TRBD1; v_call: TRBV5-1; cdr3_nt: TGCGCCAGCAGCTTGGGGGACAGGGGGAGTGAGCAGTTCTTC; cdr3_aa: CASSLGDRGSEQFF
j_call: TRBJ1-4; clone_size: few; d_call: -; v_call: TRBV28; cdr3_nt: TGTGCCAGCAGTTTGTGGGACTTAACAACTAATGAAAAACTGTTTTTT; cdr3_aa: CASSLWDLTTNEKLFF
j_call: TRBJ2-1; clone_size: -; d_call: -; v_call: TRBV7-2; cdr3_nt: TGTGCCAGCAGCCCCCCCGGGTGGACGACGGGTGAGCAGTTCTTC; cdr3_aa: CASSPPGWTTGEQFF
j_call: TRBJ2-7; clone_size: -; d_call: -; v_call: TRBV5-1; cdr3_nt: TGCGCCAGCAGCTCGGATGGGGCAGGGTGGGAGCAGTACTTC; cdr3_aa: CASSSDGAGWEQYF
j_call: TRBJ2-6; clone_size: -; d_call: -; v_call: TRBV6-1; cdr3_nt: TGTGCCAGCAGTCGTACAAGGGAGTCTGGGGCCAACGTCCTGACTTTC; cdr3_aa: CASSRTRESGANVLTF
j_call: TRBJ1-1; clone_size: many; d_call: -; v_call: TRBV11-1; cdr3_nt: TGTGCCAGCAGCTCGGACTGGGACAAGAACACTGAAGCTTTCTTT; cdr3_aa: CASSSDWDKNTEAFF
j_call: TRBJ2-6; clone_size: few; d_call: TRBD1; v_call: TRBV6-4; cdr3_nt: TGTGCCAGCAGTGCACAGGGGGACAACGTCCTGACTTTC; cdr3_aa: CASSAQGDNVLTF
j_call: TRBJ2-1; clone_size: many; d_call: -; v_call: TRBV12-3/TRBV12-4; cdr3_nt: TGTGCCAGCAGACTCGTACCGGGGACCTACAATGAGCAGTTCTTC; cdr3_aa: CASRLVPGTYNEQFF
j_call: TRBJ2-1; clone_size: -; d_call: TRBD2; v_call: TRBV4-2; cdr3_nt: TGTGCCAGCAGCCATGCCGGGACTAGGGGATACAATGAGCAGTTCTTC; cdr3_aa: CASSHAGTRGYNEQFF
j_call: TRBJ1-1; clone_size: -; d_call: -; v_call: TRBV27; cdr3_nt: TGTGCCAGCAGCTCCTGGGGGCGGGTGGACACTGAAGCTTTCTTT; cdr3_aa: CASSSWGRVDTEAFF
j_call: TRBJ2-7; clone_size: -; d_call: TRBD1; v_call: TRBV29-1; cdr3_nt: TGCAGCGTGGGGGACAGGGGTTACGAGCAGTACTTC; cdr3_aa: CSVGDRGYEQYF
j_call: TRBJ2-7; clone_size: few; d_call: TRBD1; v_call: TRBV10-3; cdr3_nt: TGTGCCATCAGCCTCGGGACAGGCCCCTACGAGCAGTACTTC; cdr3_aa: CAISLGTGPYEQYF
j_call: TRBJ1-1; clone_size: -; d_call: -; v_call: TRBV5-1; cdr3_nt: TGCGCCAGCAGCCAGAGGGAGGGTGGAGGATCTGAAGCTTTCTTT; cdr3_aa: CASSQREGGGSEAFF
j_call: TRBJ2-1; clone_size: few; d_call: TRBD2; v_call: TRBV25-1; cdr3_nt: TGTGCCAGCCCGCCTGGGCGGGAGGCTTCCAATGAGCAGTTCTTC; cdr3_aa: CASPPGREASNEQFF
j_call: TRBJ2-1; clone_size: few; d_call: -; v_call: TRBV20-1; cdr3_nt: TGCAGTGCTAGTGGGGGCAGGCGGGGCTCCTACAATGAGCAGTTCTTC; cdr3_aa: CSASGGRRGSYNEQFF
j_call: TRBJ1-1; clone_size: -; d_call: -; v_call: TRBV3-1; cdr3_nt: TGTGCCAGCAGCCAAGAACAGGCGAACACTGAAGCTTTCTTT; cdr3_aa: CASSQEQANTEAFF
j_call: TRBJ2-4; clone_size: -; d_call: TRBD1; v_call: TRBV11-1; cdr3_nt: TGTGCCAGCAGCTTACAGGGGGCAAACATTCAGTACTTC; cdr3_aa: CASSLQGANIQYF
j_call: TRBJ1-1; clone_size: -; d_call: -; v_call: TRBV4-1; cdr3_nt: TGCGCCAGCAGCCACACCCCGGGACGGGTGAACACTGAAGCTTTCTTT; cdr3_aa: CASSHTPGRVNTEAFF
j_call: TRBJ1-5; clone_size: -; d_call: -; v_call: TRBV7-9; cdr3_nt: TGTGCCAGCAGCTACGAAAATCAGCCCCAGCATTTT; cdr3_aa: CASSYENQPQHF
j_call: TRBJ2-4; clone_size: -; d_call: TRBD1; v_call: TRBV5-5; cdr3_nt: TGTGCCAGCAGCCCCGCTCAGGGGGTGGTTCCCAAAAACATTCAGTACTTC; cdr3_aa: CASSPAQGVVPKNIQYF
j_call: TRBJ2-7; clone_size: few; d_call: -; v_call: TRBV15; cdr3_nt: TGTGCCACCAGCAGAGATCGGGGCGGAACCTACGAGCAGTACTTC; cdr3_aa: CATSRDRGGTYEQYF
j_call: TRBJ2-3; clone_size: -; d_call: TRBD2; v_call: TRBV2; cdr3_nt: TGTGCCAGCAGACCCCCTCTTGCGGGGGGACGCACAGATACGCAGTATTTT; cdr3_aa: CASRPPLAGGRTDTQYF
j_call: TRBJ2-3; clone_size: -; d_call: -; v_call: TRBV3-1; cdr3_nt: TGTGCCAGCAGCCAGCGGTCGAACACAGATACGCAGTATTTT; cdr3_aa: CASSQRSNTDTQYF
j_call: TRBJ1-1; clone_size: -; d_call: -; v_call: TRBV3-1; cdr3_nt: TGTGCCAGCAGCCAAGCGAGCGGTAACACTGAAGCTTTCTTT; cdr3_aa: CASSQASGNTEAFF